A selection of T cell receptor beta chains follows, all from one sample in a study of beta chain features in type 1 diabetes. Sequencing was performed with immunoSEQ multiplex PCR; in TCRdb, only in-frame clones are kept and a portion is missing. Of around 340,000 clones listed, about 18% are singletons. Sequencing input: naive CD4+ T cells from blood. These receptors were obtained from a woman between 18 and 29 years old in good health. CDR3s include the opening cysteine and the closing phenylalanine or tryptophan. D genes are given only for firm matches. Clone size appears in some rows only: once, few, many, or a class for an expanded clone.

d_call,v_call,j_call,clone_size,cdr3_aa,cdr3_nt
.,TRBV4-2,TRBJ2-3,.,CASSPGRDTQYF,TGTGCCAGCAGCCCGGGTCGGGATACGCAGTATTTT
.,TRBV11-2,TRBJ2-7,few,CASSPSLRYEQYF,TGTGCCAGCAGCCCCTCATTACGGTACGAGCAGTACTTC
TRBD2,TRBV30,TRBJ2-1,.,CAWSVGLAGENEQFF,TGTGCCTGGAGTGTCGGTCTAGCGGGAGAGAATGAGCAGTTCTTC
.,TRBV7-8,TRBJ2-1,.,CASSLRGGGTNEQFF,TGTGCCAGCAGCCTAAGAGGAGGGGGCACTAATGAGCAGTTCTTC
.,TRBV7-8,TRBJ1-1,few,CASSLPSTMNTEAFF,TGTGCCAGCAGCCTACCGAGCACCATGAACACTGAAGCTTTCTTT
.,TRBV30,TRBJ1-1,.,CAWSPGNTEAFF,TGTGCCTGGAGTCCAGGGAACACTGAAGCTTTCTTT
TRBD1,TRBV30,TRBJ2-5,.,CAWRRQGETQYF,TGTGCCTGGAGAAGACAGGGTGAGACCCAGTACTTC
TRBD2,TRBV7-3,TRBJ2-1,.,CASSFGGLADNEQFF,TGTGCCAGCAGCTTCGGGGGACTAGCCGACAATGAGCAGTTCTTC
TRBD1,TRBV11-2,TRBJ1-5,few,CASSNGQANQPQHF,TGTGCCAGCAGCAATGGACAGGCCAATCAGCCCCAGCATTTT
TRBD2,TRBV10-3,TRBJ2-6,.,CAISEVRGLAGISGANVLTF,TGTGCCATCAGCGAGGTCAGGGGACTAGCGGGAATCTCTGGGGCCAACGTCCTGACTTTC
.,TRBV11-2,TRBJ2-4,.,CASSSFRENIQYF,TGTGCCAGCAGCTCATTCAGGGAAAACATTCAGTACTTC
.,TRBV11-2,TRBJ1-1,.,CASSFTASQVGAFF,TGTGCCAGCAGCTTTACAGCCTCGCAGGTCGGAGCTTTCTTT
TRBD1,TRBV2,TRBJ1-6,few,CASRADRNNSPLHF,TGTGCCAGCAGGGCGGACAGGAACAATTCACCCCTCCACTTT
TRBD1,TRBV29-1,TRBJ2-3,.,CSGADRAWADTQYF,TGCAGCGGCGCGGACAGGGCTTGGGCAGATACGCAGTATTTT
.,TRBV28,TRBJ1-1,.,CASSVLVGGGTEAFF,TGTGCCAGCAGTGTACTGGTCGGCGGGGGCACTGAAGCTTTCTTT
TRBD1,TRBV11-2,TRBJ2-7,.,CASSSGQGSYEQYF,TGTGCCAGCAGCTCCGGACAGGGCTCCTACGAGCAGTACTTC
.,TRBV7-2,TRBJ1-5,.,CASSPGLHVGPQHF,TGTGCCAGCAGCCCGGGACTCCACGTCGGGCCCCAGCATTTT
TRBD2,TRBV4-1,TRBJ2-7,few,CASSQASGDTYEQYF,TGCGCCAGCAGCCAAGCTAGCGGGGACACCTACGAGCAGTACTTC
.,TRBV30,TRBJ2-2,few,CAWKGGGGETGELFF,TGTGCCTGGAAAGGAGGTGGAGGGGAGACCGGGGAGCTGTTTTTT
TRBD1,TRBV2,TRBJ2-1,few,CASSEQGVYNEQFF,TGTGCCAGCAGTGAACAGGGGGTCTACAATGAGCAGTTCTTC
.,TRBV6-5,TRBJ1-3,.,CASSYTGSGNTIYF,TGTGCCAGCAGTTACACGGGCTCTGGAAACACCATATATTTT
.,TRBV9,TRBJ2-1,few,CASSVVGGSGQGSNEQFF,TGTGCCAGCAGCGTAGTAGGAGGGAGTGGGCAGGGTAGCAATGAGCAGTTCTTC
TRBD2,TRBV7-2,TRBJ2-7,.,CASRIAGAYEQYF,TGTGCCAGCAGAATAGCGGGAGCCTACGAGCAGTACTTC
TRBD2,TRBV11-3,TRBJ2-3,.,CASSPGGSADTQYF,TGTGCCAGCAGCCCCGGGGGGAGCGCAGATACGCAGTATTTT
.,TRBV5-4,TRBJ1-3,.,CASSLDSSGNTIYF,TGTGCCAGCAGCTTGGACAGCTCTGGAAACACCATATATTTT
.,TRBV7-9,TRBJ1-2,.,CASSTNIYGYTF,TGTGCCAGCAGCACAAATATCTATGGCTACACCTTC
TRBD1,TRBV6-5,TRBJ2-7,few,CASSYTGTGLYEQYF,TGTGCCAGCAGTTACACCGGGACAGGACTATACGAGCAGTACTTC
TRBD2,TRBV5-1,TRBJ2-1,.,CASSLGLAGRSYNEQFF,TGCGCCAGCAGCTTGGGACTAGCGGGACGCTCCTACAATGAGCAGTTCTTC
TRBD1,TRBV2,TRBJ1-5,few,CASSRQGRQPQHF,TGTGCCAGCAGTCGACAGGGGAGGCAGCCCCAGCATTTT
.,TRBV9,TRBJ2-1,.,CASSLAGTPFYNEQFF,TGTGCCAGCAGCTTAGCCGGGACACCCTTCTACAATGAGCAGTTCTTC
.,TRBV30,TRBJ1-1,few,CIVVVLSNTEAFF,TGTATTGTGGTGGTGCTATCGAACACTGAAGCTTTCTTT
TRBD1,TRBV7-2,TRBJ2-2,.,CASSRRQGANTGELFF,TGTGCCAGCAGCCGTAGACAGGGAGCGAACACCGGGGAGCTGTTTTTT
.,TRBV28,TRBJ2-2,few,CASTSRNTGELFF,TGTGCCAGCACGTCTCGGAACACCGGGGAGCTGTTTTTT
.,TRBV4-1,TRBJ1-1,few,CASSQLDRMDTEAFF,TGCGCCAGCAGCCAACTCGACAGGATGGACACTGAAGCTTTCTTT
.,TRBV29-1,TRBJ1-5,.,CSVGGTRNQPQHF,TGCAGCGTTGGGGGGACACGCAATCAGCCCCAGCATTTT
.,TRBV4-3,TRBJ1-1,.,CASSQALPGRAHTEAFF,TGCGCCAGCAGCCAAGCCCTCCCCGGCAGGGCGCACACTGAAGCTTTCTTT
.,TRBV5-4,TRBJ2-3,few,CASSPGGSRTDTQYF,TGTGCCAGCAGCCCCGGCGGCTCTCGCACAGATACGCAGTATTTT
.,TRBV7-9,TRBJ2-5,.,CASSARLLRAAIEETQYF,TGTGCCAGCAGCGCTCGATTACTTAGAGCGGCCATAGAAGAGACCCAGTACTTC
TRBD2,TRBV7-2,TRBJ2-7,once,CASSSLAGAYEQYF,TGTGCCAGCAGCTCACTAGCGGGGGCCTACGAGCAGTACTTC
.,TRBV19,TRBJ1-2,few,CASSRDISYYGYTF,TGTGCCAGTAGCAGGGACATTAGTTACTATGGCTACACCTTC
.,TRBV4-1,TRBJ2-7,few,CASSQDRDTGSYEQYF,TGCGCCAGCAGCCAGGACCGGGACACCGGCTCCTACGAGCAGTACTTC
TRBD1,TRBV5-1,TRBJ2-1,.,CASSLAGTGLLF,TGCGCCAGCAGCTTGGCCGGGACAGGCTTACTCTTC
.,TRBV2,TRBJ2-1,.,CASSPGLAVNEQFF,TGTGCCAGCAGTCCAGGTCTAGCAGTCAATGAGCAGTTCTTC
.,TRBV5-1,TRBJ2-4,few,CASRAGRLREVDQYF,TGCGCCTCCCGAGCGGGCAGGTTGAGAGAGGTAGATCAGTACTTC
.,TRBV7-2,TRBJ1-5,few,CASSLSRDNQPQHF,TGTGCCAGCAGCTTAAGCAGGGATAATCAGCCCCAGCATTTT
.,TRBV5-1,TRBJ2-7,.,CASSLSTVSYEQYF,TGCGCCAGCAGCTTGAGTACCGTGAGCTACGAGCAGTACTTC
.,TRBV30,TRBJ1-1,once,CAWSRAGRNTEAFF,TGTGCCTGGAGTAGGGCCGGGAGGAACACTGAAGCTTTCTTT
.,TRBV30,TRBJ2-7,.,CAWSLQGSLEQYF,TGTGCCTGGAGTCTACAGGGAAGTCTCGAGCAGTACTTC
.,TRBV30,TRBJ1-4,.,CAWREWGGRTNEKLFF,TGTGCCTGGAGGGAATGGGGAGGGAGAACTAATGAAAAACTGTTTTTT
.,TRBV15,TRBJ1-2,.,CATSRDHIVSFF,TGTGCCACCAGCAGAGACCATATCGTCAGTTTCTTC
.,TRBV6-5,TRBJ1-6,.,CASSNGDRSPLHF,TGTGCCAGCAGCAACGGAGACCGGTCACCCCTCCACTTT